This T cell receptor (beta chain) was captured in a study of Graves' ophthalmopathy and Graves' hyperthyroidism. Study summary: Peripheral blood was collected at initial diagnosis, before any treatment.

This CDR3 comprises 12 residues. The V gene's germline CDR1 is SEHNR and CDR2 FQNEAQ (reference sequence). The TCR beta CDR3 regions underwent amplification from RNA transcripts. RT-PCR was first run with HTBI primers, then multiplex PCR in a second round. TCRdb processed the multiplex PCR reads anew with MiXCR; each CDR3 protein has one entry. The sample contains about 400,000 distinct CDR3 sequences, roughly 18% of which appear only once. Those donors who had ophthalmopathy presented with moderate-to-severe activity, a CAS of ≥3, a NOSPECS of ≥4 and a duration under 3 months. The authors isolated PBMCs from 8.5 to 10 ml of fresh peripheral blood. Worth noting for this clonotype: What it binds is not known. Given a much more abundant clone one base away, this may be a read error.

Study results and limitations: Most thyroid-expanded clonotypes exceeding 0.001 frequency were also found in blood.

This clonotype was obtained from a woman between 18 and 29 years old with Graves' ophthalmopathy. The chain carries TRBV7-9 and TRBJ1-1; tentative D call: TRBD1 (6 bases). The sample taken for sequencing was peripheral blood. CDR3 DNA sequence: TGTGCCAGCAGCTCGGCGACAGGTAAAGCTTCCTTT. It codes for CASSSATGKASF.